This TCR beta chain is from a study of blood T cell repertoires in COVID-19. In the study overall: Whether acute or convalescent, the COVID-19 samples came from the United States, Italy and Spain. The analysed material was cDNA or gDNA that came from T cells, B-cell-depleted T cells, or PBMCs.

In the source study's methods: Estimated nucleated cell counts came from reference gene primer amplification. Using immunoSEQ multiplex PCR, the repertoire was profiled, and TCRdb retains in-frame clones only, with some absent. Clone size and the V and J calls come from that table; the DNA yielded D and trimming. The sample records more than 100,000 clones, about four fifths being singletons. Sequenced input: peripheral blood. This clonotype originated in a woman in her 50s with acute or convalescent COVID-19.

CDR3 nucleotide sequence: TGTGCCAGCAGTTGGAGACAGGGAGGCTATGGCTACACCTTC. It specifies CASSWRQGGYGYTF. The V and J genes are TRBV6-5 and TRBJ1-2; TRBD1 matches 7 bases. Per germline, CDR1 MNHEY and CDR2 SVGAGI. With 4 bases clipped from V and 4 bases from J, the junction kept 6 bases outside the gene matches. CDR3 length: 14 amino acids.